These 8 T cell receptor beta chains originate from one sample sequenced in a study of response to subunit inactivated influenza vaccine. One entry per CDR3 protein, called by TCRdb with MiXCR from the RT-PCR reads. The data show about 780,000 distinct CDR3 sequences, with roughly 20% seen just once and roughly 10% held by the top ten. The source material was PBMCs from blood, sampled approximately 5 days after vaccination. These receptors all stem from a man between 45 and 60 years old who received an inactivated influenza vaccine.

This clonotype appeared a few times. V and J are TRBV6-1 and TRBJ2-7; D call uncertain. V was clipped by 1 base and J by 2 bases, with 12 bases between them. The CDR3 spans 15 residues. Germline V gives CDR1 MNHNS, CDR2 SASEGT. The CDR3 DNA follows: TGTGCCAGCAGTGAAGACTGGAGCCGTACCTACGAGCAGTACTTC. It yields the protein CASSEDWSRTYEQYF.

The rearrangement uses TRBV20-1 and TRBJ2-1; D is possibly TRBD2 (6 bases). The germline CDR1 and CDR2 sequences are DFQATT and SNEGSKA (reference sequence). The CDR3 runs 16 residues. The V end lost 1 base, the J end lost 4 bases, and 17 bases lay between the germline ends. The CDR3 protein is CSARGGVQDGYNEQFF. CDR3 nucleotides: TGCAGTGCTAGAGGGGGGGTCCAGGATGGATACAATGAGCAGTTCTTC.

The chain carries TRBV7-9 and TRBJ2-1, with D perhaps matching TRBD1 (6 bases). Germline values: CDR1 SEHNR, CDR2 FQNEAQ (reference sequence). The V gene lost 1 base and the J gene lost 11 bases, with 15 bases spanning the gap. CDR3 length equals 14 residues. Written as DNA, the CDR3 is TGTGCCAGCAGCTTAGGGGGGCAAGGCCCTAAGCAGTTCTTC. It yields the protein CASSLGGQGPKQFF.

This clonotype was seen ten or more times. CDR3 sequence reads: CASSPPRTAKETQYF. The CDR3 coding sequence is TGTGCCAGCTCACCACCCCGGACAGCGAAAGAGACCCAGTACTTC. The J gene is TRBJ2-5, the V gene TRBV18, with D possibly being TRBD1 (6 bases). Germline V gene lookup returns CDR1 KGHSH and CDR2 LQKENI. V dropped 0 bases and J dropped 3 bases, with 11 bases sitting between them. The CDR3 has 15 amino acids. Full variable domain (missing parts from reference TRBV18 and TRBJ2-5): NAGVMQNPRHLVRRRGQEARLRCSPMKGHSHVYWYRQLPEEGLKFMVYLQKENIIDESGMPKERFSAEFPKEGPSILRIQQVVRGDSAAYFCASSPPRTAKETQYFGPGTRLLVL.

The genes are TRBV7-2 and TRBJ2-1; 10 bases are a match to TRBD2. After removal of 2 bases from V and 9 bases from J, the junction contained 10 bases not matched to a gene. Germline lookup yields CDR1 SGHTA and CDR2 FQGNSA. The CDR3 is 16 residues long. Here the CDR3 reads CASSLRLASGSTEQFF. As DNA, the CDR3 is TGTGCCAGCAGCTTACGATTGGCTAGCGGGAGTACTGAGCAGTTCTTC.

This clonotype turned up a few times. V usage is TRBV12-3 or TRBV12-4 and J usage is TRBJ1-2; D gene unclear. The CDR3 runs to 15 residues. V gave up 6 bases and J gave up 5 bases, with 19 bases separating them. CDR3 nucleotide sequence: TGTGCCAGCAGCTACGGAAGGGCCCAAAAATATGGCTACACCTTC. Translated, it gives CASSYGRAQKYGYTF.

The chain employs TRBV20-1 and TRBJ2-7, with D hard to call. CDR3 length: 16 residues. V was cut by 0 bases and J by 0 bases, with 15 bases left in between. Germline CDR1 and CDR2: DFQATT and SNEGSKA (reference sequence). The CDR3 DNA is TGCAGTGCTAGAGATCCTTCAGGCACCTTCTCCTACGAGCAGTACTTC. It specifies CSARDPSGTFSYEQYF.

Many counts were recorded for this clonotype. The rearrangement links TRBV5-1 to TRBJ2-5, with D uncertain. Trimming removed 0 bases at V and 3 bases at J, with 9 bases between. This CDR3 contains 14 residues. CDR1 is SGHRS, CDR2 YFSETQ, per germline. CDR3 nucleotide sequence: TGCGCCAGCAGCTTGGGAAGATCGAAAGAGACCCAGTACTTC. Amino acid sequence: CASSLGRSKETQYF.